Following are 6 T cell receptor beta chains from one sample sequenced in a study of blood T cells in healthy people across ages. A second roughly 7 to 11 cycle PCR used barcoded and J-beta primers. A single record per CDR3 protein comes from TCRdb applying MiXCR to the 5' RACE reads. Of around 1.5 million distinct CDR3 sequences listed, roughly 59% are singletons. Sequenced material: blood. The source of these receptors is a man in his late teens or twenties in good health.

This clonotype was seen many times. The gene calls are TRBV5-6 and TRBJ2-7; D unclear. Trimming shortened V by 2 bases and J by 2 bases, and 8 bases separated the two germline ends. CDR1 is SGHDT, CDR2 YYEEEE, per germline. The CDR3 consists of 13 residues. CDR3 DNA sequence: TGTGCCAGCAGCTTTGTATCCCCCTACGAGCAGTACTTC. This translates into CASSFVSPYEQYF. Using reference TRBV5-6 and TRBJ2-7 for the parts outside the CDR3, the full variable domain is DAGVTQSPTHLIKTRGQQVTLRCSPKSGHDTVSWYQQALGQGPQFIFQYYEEEERQRGNFPDRFSGHQFPNYSSELNVNALLLGDSALYLCASSFVSPYEQYFGPGTRLTVT.

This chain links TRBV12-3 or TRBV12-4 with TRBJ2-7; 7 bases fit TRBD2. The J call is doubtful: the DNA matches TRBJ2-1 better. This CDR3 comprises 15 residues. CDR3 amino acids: CASSLPSGLANEQFF. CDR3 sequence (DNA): TGTGCCAGCAGTTTGCCTAGCGGATTAGCTAATGAGCAGTTCTTC.

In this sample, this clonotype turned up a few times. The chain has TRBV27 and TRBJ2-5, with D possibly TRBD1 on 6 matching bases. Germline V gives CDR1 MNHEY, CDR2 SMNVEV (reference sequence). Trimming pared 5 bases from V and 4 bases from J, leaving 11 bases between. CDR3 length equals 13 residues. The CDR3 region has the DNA TGTGCCAGCAGTCCACAGGGTTCAGAGACCCAGTACTTC. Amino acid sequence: CASSPQGSETQYF.

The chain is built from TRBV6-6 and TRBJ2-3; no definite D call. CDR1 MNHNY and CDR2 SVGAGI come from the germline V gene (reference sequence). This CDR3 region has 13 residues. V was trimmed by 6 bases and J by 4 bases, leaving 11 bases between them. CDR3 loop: CASRPVSADTQYF. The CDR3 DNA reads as TGTGCCAGCAGGCCGGTTTCGGCAGATACGCAGTATTTT.

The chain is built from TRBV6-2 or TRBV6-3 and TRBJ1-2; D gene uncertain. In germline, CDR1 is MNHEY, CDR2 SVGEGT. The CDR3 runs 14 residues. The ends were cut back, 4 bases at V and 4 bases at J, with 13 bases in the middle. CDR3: CASSSRTYFYGYTF. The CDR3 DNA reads TGTGCCAGCAGTTCAAGGACGTACTTCTATGGCTACACCTTC.

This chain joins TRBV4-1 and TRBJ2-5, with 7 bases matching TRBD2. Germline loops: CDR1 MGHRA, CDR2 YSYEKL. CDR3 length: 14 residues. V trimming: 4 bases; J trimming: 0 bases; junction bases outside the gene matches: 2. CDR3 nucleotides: TGCGCCAGCAGCCCCCTAGCGGACCAAGAGACCCAGTACTTC. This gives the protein CASSPLADQETQYF.